The rows below give T cell receptor beta chains drawn from one sample of a study of shared clonotypes between healthy human individuals. TCRdb's copy holds only in-frame clones and misses some; the assay was immunoSEQ multiplex PCR. Of 2,100,000 or so clones in the sample, approximately 94% are singletons; the top ten hold 0.1% to 0.15%. The sequencing input was naive CD4+ T cells sorted from blood. All receptors derive from a man younger than 35 in good health. Both conserved end residues are part of each CDR3. A D gene is named only where the DNA matches it firmly. Clone size, where shown, is once, few, many, or a class for clones that have expanded.

once,TRBJ2-6,TRBD2,TRBV18,TGTGCCAGCTTCCGGATGGCGGGAGCTGGGGCCAACGTCCTGACTTTC,CASFRMAGAGANVLTF
.,TRBJ2-7,.,TRBV2,TGTGCTAGCAGGGGGGACACCTACGAGCAGTACTTC,CASRGDTYEQYF
.,TRBJ2-2,.,TRBV27,TGTGCCAGCAGCACCGATTATTACCGACCACGGGAGCTGTTTTTT,CASSTDYYRPRELFF
.,TRBJ1-6,.,TRBV6-6,TGTGCCAGCAGTTACTCGGGCGGTGATTCACCCCTCCACTTT,CASSYSGGDSPLHF
.,TRBJ1-2,TRBD1,TRBV6-5,TGTGCCAGCAGACCCTCGACAGGGTATCTGGCTGGCTACACCTTC,CASRPSTGYLAGYTF
.,TRBJ2-1,TRBD1,TRBV30,TGTGCCTGGAGTAGTGACAGGGGGCTTAACAATGAGCAGTTCTTC,CAWSSDRGLNNEQFF
once,TRBJ1-1,TRBD1,TRBV27,TGTGCCAGCAGTCCTAGGACAGGGACCGAAGCTTTCTTT,CASSPRTGTEAFF
.,TRBJ1-2,.,TRBV9,TGTGCCAGCAGCTTTTCCGACCCTGCGGATAACTATGGCTACACCTTC,CASSFSDPADNYGYTF
once,TRBJ1-1,.,TRBV30,TGTGCCTGGAGTCCATTTTACCGGCACACTGAAGCTTTCTTT,CAWSPFYRHTEAFF
.,TRBJ1-2,TRBD1,TRBV7-2,TGTGCCAGCAGCTCGTACCGGACAGGAGGCTCCGGCTACACCTTC,CASSSYRTGGSGYTF
once,TRBJ1-5,.,TRBV19,TGTGCCAGTAGTATAGGGCAGGGTTTCAATCAGCCCCAGCATTTT,CASSIGQGFNQPQHF
.,TRBJ2-2,.,TRBV28,TGTGCGACGGGGGGCGCGCCTCCGGGCACCGGGGAGCTGTTTTTT,CATGGAPPGTGELFF
.,TRBJ2-7,.,TRBV7-9,TGTGCCAGCAGCTTAAGGGTCGAGGGTTCCTACGAGCAGTACTTC,CASSLRVEGSYEQYF
once,TRBJ2-7,.,TRBV7-2,TGTGCCAGCAGCTTAGTTCCTGGGACTCCAGTCTACGAGCAGTACTTC,CASSLVPGTPVYEQYF
.,TRBJ1-1,.,TRBV7-8,TGTGCCAGCAGCTTAGTTGCACGGATGAACACTGAAGCTTTCTTT,CASSLVARMNTEAFF
.,TRBJ2-2,.,TRBV5-1,TGCGCCAGCAGGGTCACCGCCCATACCGGGGAGCTGTTTTTT,CASRVTAHTGELFF
few,TRBJ1-3,.,TRBV5-6,TGTGCCAGCAGTCCCCTCGGAAACACCATATATTTT,CASSPLGNTIYF
.,TRBJ2-7,TRBD1,TRBV18,TGTGCCAGCTCACCGCGGGGACAGGGGGCGTTCTACGAGCAGTACTTC,CASSPRGQGAFYEQYF
.,TRBJ2-3,TRBD1,TRBV30,TGTGCCTGGACGACAGGGTCAGATACGCAGTATTTT,CAWTTGSDTQYF
.,TRBJ1-1,.,TRBV5-4,TGTGCCAGCAGCTTGATCGGCCAGGGTACCACTGAAGCTTTCTTT,CASSLIGQGTTEAFF
once,TRBJ1-2,.,TRBV27,TGTGCCAGCAGTTCATCCATGGCGGGGGGATATGTCTACACCTTC,CASSSSMAGGYVYTF
once,TRBJ2-3,TRBD1,TRBV29-1,TGCAGCTGCGGGACAGGGGCAACAGATACGCAGTATTTT,CSCGTGATDTQYF